These 14 T cell receptor beta chains were sequenced from one sample in a study of T cell repertoires in cytomegalovirus infection. TCRdb called the reads again in MiXCR, with one record for every CDR3 protein. This table has about 490,000 distinct CDR3 sequences, more than 15% appearing once. Sample: CD8+ T cells from PBMCs. These receptors were obtained from a human donor in good health (CMV status not recorded). Some clones in this sample may be carry-over from other donors' samples.

This clonotype was counted between two and nine times. The chain recombines TRBV6-6 with TRBJ1-5, with D perhaps matching TRBD1 (5 bases). CDR1 is MNHNY and CDR2 is SVGAGI in the germline V gene (reference sequence). CDR3 length: 15 amino acids. V lost 6 bases and J 2 bases, leaving 14 bases between the germline ends. The CDR3 DNA is TGTGCCAGCAGCCTGGGAGCACAGGGCAATCAGCCCCAGCATTTT. This sequence encodes CASSLGAQGNQPQHF.

The CDR3 bases are TGTGCCAGCAGTTTATATCACAGGGATATCCACGAGCAGTACTTC. It yields the protein CASSLYHRDIHEQYF. The rearrangement links TRBV28 to TRBJ2-7; tentatively, D is TRBD1 (6 bases). This CDR3 contains 15 residues. The V gene lost 1 base and the J gene lost 5 bases, with 15 bases spanning the gap. Germline CDR1 reads MDHEN; CDR2 reads SYDVKM.

Ten or more counts support this clonotype. The V gene is TRBV7-3, the J gene TRBJ2-5; TRBD1 matches 10 bases. Germline V gene data show CDR1 as SGHTA and CDR2 as FQGTGA. Losses at the gene ends were 2 bases for V and 2 bases for J; bases not matched to a gene: 8. This CDR3 has 17 residues. DNA of the CDR3: TGTGCCAGCAGCTTAGGCCGGACAGGGGGGGGTCAAGAGACCCAGTACTTC. It specifies CASSLGRTGGGQETQYF.

This clonotype has more than one count but fewer than ten. The chain recombines TRBV5-1 with TRBJ1-2; 8 bases agree with TRBD1. The V and J ends lost 1 base and 6 bases, in that order; junction bases with no gene match: 8. CDR3 length: 15 residues. The V gene's germline CDR1 is SGHRS and CDR2 YFSETQ. DNA for the CDR3: TGCGCCAGCAGCTTGTATAGTCAGGGGGCGCATGGCTACACCTTC. Its protein product is CASSLYSQGAHGYTF.

With respect to this clonotype: A clone one base away is much larger, so this may be a read error. The chain carries TRBV19 and TRBJ2-2; 8 bases fit TRBD1. Germline values: CDR1 LNHDA, CDR2 SQIVND (reference sequence). The CDR3 is 16 amino acids. Trimming at V came to 3 bases and at J to 6 bases, leaving 9 bases not matched to a gene. The CDR3 DNA sequence: TGTGCCAGTAGTATTAGCCCCGGGGACAGGTCCGGGGAGCTGTTTTTT. Protein sequence: CASSISPGDRSGELFF.

Remarks on this clonotype: A much more abundant neighbour one base away suggests this may be a read error. Here the CDR3 omits its conserved ending phenylalanine or tryptophan, so a read error is the likely source. The V call is TRBV27, the J call TRBJ2-7, with a weak D call TRBD2 (5 bases). Germline V gene lookup returns CDR1 MNHEY and CDR2 SMNVEV (reference sequence). The V end lost 4 bases, the J end lost 3 bases, and 16 bases lay between the germline ends. The CDR3 consists of 15 residues. The CDR3 here is CASSSHDPGIYEQYL. CDR3 bases: TGTGCCAGCAGTTCTCATGACCCGGGGATCTACGAGCAGTACTTA.

The table lists this clonotype with many counts. The CDR3 region has the DNA TGTGCCAGCCCGGGGGTAGCGGGAGGCGACTCTGGGGCCAACGTCCTGACTTTC. This encodes CASPGVAGGDSGANVLTF. This rearrangement joins TRBV6-5 to TRBJ2-6; 10 bases match TRBD2. The length of the CDR3 is 18 residues. Germline V gene sequence: CDR1 MNHEY, CDR2 SVGAGI. The J segment lost 0 bases and the V segment lost 8 bases, leaving 10 bases of the junction unmatched.

The chain carries TRBV20-1 and TRBJ1-3; D is uncertain. V was clipped by 2 bases and J by 0 bases, with 5 bases between them. This CDR3 has 13 residues. Germline V gives CDR1 DFQATT, CDR2 SNEGSKA (reference sequence). The CDR3 DNA sequence: TGCAGTGCTAGACTGTTCTCTGGAAACACCATATATTTT. As protein: CSARLFSGNTIYF.

This clonotype was detected ten times or more. The chain combines TRBV5-1 with TRBJ2-3; 8 bases are shared with TRBD2. The V gene end was trimmed by 2 bases and the J gene end by 5 bases; junction bases not matched to a gene: 7. Germline V lookup: CDR1 SGHRS, CDR2 YFSETQ. CDR3 size: 15 residues. CDR3: CASSFNGGAGDTQYF. DNA of the CDR3: TGCGCCAGCAGCTTTAACGGGGGGGCCGGAGATACGCAGTATTTT.

The table lists this clonotype with a few counts. The chain recombines TRBV5-4 with TRBJ2-5; D is unresolved. Trimming took 4 bases from V and 5 from J, leaving 12 bases between them. Germline lookup yields CDR1 SGHNT and CDR2 YYREEE (reference sequence). The length of the CDR3 is 13 residues. The CDR3 DNA reads as TGTGCCAGCAGCGACGTACCAAGGGAGACCCAGTACTTC. This encodes CASSDVPRETQYF.

At least ten counts were recorded for this clonotype. CDR3 in DNA: TGTGCCAGCAGCTTTATTGTGGGTGACAGGGGAGGCACTGAAGCTTTCTTT. It yields the protein CASSFIVGDRGGTEAFF. The genes are TRBV7-8 and TRBJ1-1, with 8 bases that match TRBD1. This CDR3 is 17 amino acids long. With V trimmed by 3 bases and J by 4 bases, 13 bases remained unmatched. Germline V gives CDR1 SGHVS, CDR2 FQNEAQ.

There are many counts of this clonotype. CDR3 region: CASSLRTERWEQYF. In DNA, the CDR3 is TGTGCCAGCAGCTTAAGGACAGAACGATGGGAGCAGTACTTC. V usage is TRBV7-8 and J usage is TRBJ2-7; possible D gene TRBD1, 6 bases. CDR1 and CDR2 from the germline V gene are SGHVS and FQNEAQ. V was shortened by 2 bases and J by 7 bases, with 15 bases between the two germline ends. The CDR3 is made up of 14 amino acids.

This clonotype came up a few times. The gene calls are TRBV7-3 and TRBJ2-7; 7 bases line up with TRBD2. V was clipped by 4 bases and J by 3 bases; unmatched bases: 3. The germline gives CDR1 SGHTA, CDR2 FQGTGA. The CDR3 spans 13 residues. Here the CDR3 DNA reads TGTGCCAGCAGCTACGAGCGGGGCTACGAGCAGTACTTC. It encodes CASSYERGYEQYF.

V gene TRBV6-2 or TRBV6-3 combines with J gene TRBJ2-3; maybe TRBD2 (6 bases). V lost 8 bases and J lost 6, with 21 bases in between. The CDR3 is 15 residues long. Germline values: CDR1 MNHEY, CDR2 SVGEGT. The CDR3 nucleotides are TGTGCCAGCGACTCTGTTGGCGGGGTAGGGGATACGCAGTATTTT. This sequence encodes CASDSVGGVGDTQYF.